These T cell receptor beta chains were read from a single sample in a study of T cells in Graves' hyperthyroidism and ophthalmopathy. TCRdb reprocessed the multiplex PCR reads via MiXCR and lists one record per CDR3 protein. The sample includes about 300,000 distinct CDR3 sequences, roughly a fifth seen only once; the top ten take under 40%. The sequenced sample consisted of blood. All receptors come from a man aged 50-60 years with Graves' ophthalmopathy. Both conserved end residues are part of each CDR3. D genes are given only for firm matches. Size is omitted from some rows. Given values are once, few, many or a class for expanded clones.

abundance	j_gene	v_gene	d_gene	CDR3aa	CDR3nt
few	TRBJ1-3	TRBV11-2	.	CASSLEPGNTIYF	TGTGCCAGCAGTTTAGAACCTGGAAACACCATATATTTT
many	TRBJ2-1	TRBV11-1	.	CASSLGESSYNEQFF	TGTGCCAGCAGCTTAGGGGAAAGCTCCTACAATGAGCAGTTCTTC
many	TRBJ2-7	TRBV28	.	CASSLPRQVEILSSYEQYF	TGTGCCAGCAGTTTGCCACGACAGGTTGAAATCTTGAGCTCCTACGAGCAGTACTTC
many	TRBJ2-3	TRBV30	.	CAWRDSNPSPTRDTQYF	TGTGCCTGGAGGGACAGTAATCCATCACCGACGCGAGATACGCAGTATTTT
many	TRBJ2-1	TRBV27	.	CASSSFGPSNYNEQFF	TGTGCCAGCAGTTCGTTCGGGCCCAGCAATTACAATGAGCAGTTCTTC
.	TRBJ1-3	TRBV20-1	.	CSARDTQRSGNTIYF	TGCAGTGCTAGAGATACTCAGCGCTCTGGAAACACCATATATTTT
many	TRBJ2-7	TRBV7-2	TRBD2	CASSLASGIQVNEQYF	TGTGCCAGCAGCTTAGCTAGCGGGATTCAAGTGAACGAGCAGTACTTC
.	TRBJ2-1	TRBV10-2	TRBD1	CASSHGTGSDNEQFF	TGCGCCAGCAGCCACGGGACAGGGAGTGACAATGAGCAGTTCTTC
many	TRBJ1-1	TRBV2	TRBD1	CASGGDRDTEAFF	TGTGCCAGCGGGGGGGACAGAGACACTGAAGCTTTCTTT
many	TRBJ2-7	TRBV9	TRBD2	CASSVDPSGIIHEQYF	TGTGCCAGCAGCGTAGATCCTAGCGGGATTATCCACGAGCAGTACTTC
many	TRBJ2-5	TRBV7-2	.	CASSLPPPAGGQYF	TGTGCCAGCAGCTTACCTCCTCCCGCCGGCGGCCAGTACTTC
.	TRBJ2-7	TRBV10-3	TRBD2	CAISFKPLGTSGTSYEQYF	TGTGCCATCAGTTTTAAACCCCTTGGGACTAGCGGGACTTCCTACGAGCAGTACTTC
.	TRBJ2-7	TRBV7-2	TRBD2	CASSLVGGRQGEQYF	TGTGCCAGCAGCTTAGTTGGCGGGAGACAAGGCGAGCAGTACTTC
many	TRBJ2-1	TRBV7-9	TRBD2	CASSARGLAAPYNEQFF	TGTGCCAGCAGCGCGAGGGGACTAGCGGCCCCCTACAATGAGCAGTTCTTC
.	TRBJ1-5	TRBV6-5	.	CASSYGQRPVGAQHF	TGTGCCAGCAGTTACGGACAGAGGCCGGTTGGGGCCCAGCATTTT
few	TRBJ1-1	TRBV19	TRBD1	CASSAFRGRNTEAFF	TGTGCCAGTAGTGCCTTCAGGGGGCGGAACACTGAAGCTTTCTTT
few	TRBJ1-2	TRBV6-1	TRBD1	CASSEAQGDYGYTF	TGTGCCAGCAGTGAAGCGCAGGGGGACTATGGCTACACCTTC
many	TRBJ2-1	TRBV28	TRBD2	CASRGAGGSSYNEQFF	TGTGCCAGCAGGGGAGCGGGAGGGAGCTCCTACAATGAGCAGTTCTTC
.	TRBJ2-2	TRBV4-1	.	CASSQEEAFTGELFF	TGCGCCAGCAGCCAAGAGGAGGCCTTCACCGGGGAGCTGTTTTTT
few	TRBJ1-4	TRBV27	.	CASSLSGVGEKLFF	TGTGCCAGCAGTTTATCTGGGGTGGGAGAAAAACTGTTTTTT
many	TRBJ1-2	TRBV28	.	CASTSGGRGYGYTF	TGTGCCAGCACCTCGGGGGGGCGCGGCTATGGCTACACCTTC
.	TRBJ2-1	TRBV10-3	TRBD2	CAISPAGDYNEQFF	TGTGCCATCAGCCCAGCGGGAGATTACAATGAGCAGTTCTTC
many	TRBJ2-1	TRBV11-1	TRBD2	CASSPGEGRGYNEQFF	TGTGCCAGCAGCCCCGGGGAGGGGCGAGGCTACAATGAGCAGTTCTTC
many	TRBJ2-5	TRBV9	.	CASSVEASEETQYF	TGTGCCAGCAGCGTAGAGGCTAGCGAAGAGACCCAGTACTTC
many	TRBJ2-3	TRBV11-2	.	CASSFGGTSTDTQYF	TGTGCCAGCAGCTTCGGCGGGACTAGCACAGATACGCAGTATTTT
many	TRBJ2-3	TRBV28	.	CASSPSSYTQYF	TGTGCCAGCAGCCCTAGTTCCTATACGCAGTATTTT
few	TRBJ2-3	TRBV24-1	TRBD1	CATGDRVTDTQYF	TGTGCCACCGGGGACAGGGTGACAGATACGCAGTATTTT
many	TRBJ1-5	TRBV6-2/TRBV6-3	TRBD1	CASSYSRTGGNQPQHF	TGTGCCAGCAGTTACTCCCGGACAGGGGGTAATCAGCCCCAGCATTTT
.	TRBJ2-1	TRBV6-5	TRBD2	CASSYSAGGNEQFF	TGTGCCAGCAGTTACTCGGCGGGGGGCAATGAGCAGTTCTTC
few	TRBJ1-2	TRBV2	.	CASRRTEYGYTF	TGTGCCAGCAGAAGGACAGAATACGGCTACACCTTC
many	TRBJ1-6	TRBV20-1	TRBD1	CSARERRGGDNSPLHF	TGCAGTGCTAGAGAAAGAAGAGGGGGCGATAATTCACCCCTCCACTTT
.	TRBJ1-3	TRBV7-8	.	CASSSWSSGNTIYF	TGTGCCAGCAGCTCGTGGAGCTCTGGAAACACCATATATTTT
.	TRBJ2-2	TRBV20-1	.	CSASSGSRGPGELFF	TGCAGTGCCTCATCGGGGTCACGGGGACCCGGGGAGCTGTTTTTT
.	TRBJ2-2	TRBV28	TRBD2	CASTVRLAGGLNTGELFF	TGTGCCAGCACAGTTCGCCTAGCGGGAGGGCTGAACACCGGGGAGCTGTTTTTT
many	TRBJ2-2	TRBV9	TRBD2	CASSAGLANTGELFF	TGTGCCAGCAGCGCGGGACTAGCGAACACCGGGGAGCTGTTTTTT
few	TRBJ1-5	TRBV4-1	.	CASSRDGAPAYGQPQHF	TGCGCCAGCAGCCGAGACGGCGCCCCTGCATACGGACAGCCCCAGCATTTT
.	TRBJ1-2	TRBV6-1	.	CASSPRNGVGGYTF	TGTGCCAGCAGTCCCAGGAACGGGGTTGGTGGCTACACCTTC